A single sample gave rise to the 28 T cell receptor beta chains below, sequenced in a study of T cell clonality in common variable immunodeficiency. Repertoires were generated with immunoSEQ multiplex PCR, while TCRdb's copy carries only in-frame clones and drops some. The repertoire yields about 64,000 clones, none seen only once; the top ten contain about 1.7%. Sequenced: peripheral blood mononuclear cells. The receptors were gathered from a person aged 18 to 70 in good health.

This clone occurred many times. The part of the CDR3 DNA that was read is TGTGCCAGTAGGCCCTCCGGGGGTTCGGGCACAGATACG. Translation: CASRPSGGSGTDT. The whole CDR3 is CASRPSGGSGTDTQYF. This chain connects TRBV19 to TRBJ2-3, with a weak D call TRBD2 (6 bases). The sequenced fragment ends 3 residues before the CDR3 boundary, so the rest is inferred from the germline J gene. Germline V gene sequence: CDR1 LNHDA, CDR2 SQIVND (reference sequence). The V end lost 6 bases, the J end lost 1 base, and 17 bases lay between the germline ends. The CDR3 has 16 amino acids.

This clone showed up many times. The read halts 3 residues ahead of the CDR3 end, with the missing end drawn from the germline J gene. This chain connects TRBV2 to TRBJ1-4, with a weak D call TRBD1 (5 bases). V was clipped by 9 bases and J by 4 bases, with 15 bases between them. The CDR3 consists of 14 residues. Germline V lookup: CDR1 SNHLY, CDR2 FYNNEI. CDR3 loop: CASLRGDSNEKLFF. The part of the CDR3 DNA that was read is TGTGCCAGTCTTAGAGGAGACAGTAATGAAAAA. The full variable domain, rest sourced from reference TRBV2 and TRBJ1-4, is EPEVTQTPSHQVTQMGQEVILRCVPISNHLYFYWYRQILGQKVEFLVSFYNNEISEKSEIFDDQFSVERPDGSNFTLKIRSTKLEDSAMYFCASLRGDSNEKLFFGSGTQLSVL.

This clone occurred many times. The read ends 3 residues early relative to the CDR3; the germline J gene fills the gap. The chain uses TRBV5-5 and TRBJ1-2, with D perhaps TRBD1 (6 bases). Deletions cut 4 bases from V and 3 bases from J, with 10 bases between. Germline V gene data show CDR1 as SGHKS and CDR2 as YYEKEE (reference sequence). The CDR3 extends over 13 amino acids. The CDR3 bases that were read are TGTGCCAGCAGCGACCCAGGGGACTATGGC. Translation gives CASSDPGDYG. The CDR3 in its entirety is CASSDPGDYGYTF.

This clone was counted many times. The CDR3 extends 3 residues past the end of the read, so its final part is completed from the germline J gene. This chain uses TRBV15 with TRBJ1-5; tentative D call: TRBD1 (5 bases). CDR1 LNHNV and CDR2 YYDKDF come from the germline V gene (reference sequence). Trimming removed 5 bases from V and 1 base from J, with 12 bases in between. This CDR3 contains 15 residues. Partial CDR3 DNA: TGTGCCACCAGCGGGAGGGGTCAAAGCAATCAGCCC. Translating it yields CATSGRGQSNQP. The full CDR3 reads CATSGRGQSNQPQHF. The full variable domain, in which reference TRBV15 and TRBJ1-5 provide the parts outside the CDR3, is DAMVIQNPRYQVTQFGKPVTLSCSQTLNHNVMYWYQQKSSQAPKLLFHYYDKDFNNEADTPDNFQSRRPNTSFCFLDIRSPGLGDTAMYLCATSGRGQSNQPQHFGDGTRLSIL.

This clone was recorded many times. The part of the CDR3 DNA that was read is TGTGCCAGCAGCTTAGTCGGGGACTCCTACAATGAG. Its translation: CASSLVGDSYNE. The whole CDR3 sequence reads CASSLVGDSYNEQFF. V and J are TRBV11-2 and TRBJ2-1, with D perhaps matching TRBD2 (5 bases). The CDR3 end lies 3 residues beyond the end of the read and is filled in from the germline J gene. Per the germline V gene, CDR1 is SGHAT and CDR2 is FQNNGV. The CDR3 has 15 residues. V was cut by 1 base and J by 0 bases, with 7 bases left in between.

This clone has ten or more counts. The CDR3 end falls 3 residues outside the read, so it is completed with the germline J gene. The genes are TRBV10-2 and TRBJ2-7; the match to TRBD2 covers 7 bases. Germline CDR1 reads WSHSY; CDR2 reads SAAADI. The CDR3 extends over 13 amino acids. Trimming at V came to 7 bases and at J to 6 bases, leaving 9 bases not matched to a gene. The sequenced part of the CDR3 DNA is TGCGCCAGCACCCTAAGGACTAGTTCCGAG. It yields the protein CASTLRTSSE. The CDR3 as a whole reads CASTLRTSSEQYF.

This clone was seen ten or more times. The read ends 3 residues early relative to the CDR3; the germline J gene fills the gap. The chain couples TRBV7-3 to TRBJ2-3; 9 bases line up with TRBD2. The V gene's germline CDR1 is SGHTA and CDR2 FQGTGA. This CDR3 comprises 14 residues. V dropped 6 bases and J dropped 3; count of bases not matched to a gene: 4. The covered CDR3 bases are TGTGCCAGCAGTTCGAGCGGGGGGACAGATACG. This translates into CASSSSGGTDT. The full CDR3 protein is CASSSSGGTDTQYF. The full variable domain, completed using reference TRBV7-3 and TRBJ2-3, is GAGVSQTPSNKVTEKGKYVELRCDPISGHTALYWYRQSLGQGPEFLIYFQGTGAADDSGLPNDRFFAVRPEGSVSTLKIQRTERGDSAVYLCASSSSGGTDTQYFGPGTRLTVL.

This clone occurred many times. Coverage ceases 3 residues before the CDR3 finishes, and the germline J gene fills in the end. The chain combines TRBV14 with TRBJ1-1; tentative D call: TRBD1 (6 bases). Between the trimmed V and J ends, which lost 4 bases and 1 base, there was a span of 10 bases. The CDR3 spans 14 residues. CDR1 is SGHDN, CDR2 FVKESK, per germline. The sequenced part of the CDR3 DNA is TGTGCCAGCAGCCGCGGGGGCCCGAACACTGAA. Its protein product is CASSRGGPNTE. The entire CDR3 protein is CASSRGGPNTEAFF.

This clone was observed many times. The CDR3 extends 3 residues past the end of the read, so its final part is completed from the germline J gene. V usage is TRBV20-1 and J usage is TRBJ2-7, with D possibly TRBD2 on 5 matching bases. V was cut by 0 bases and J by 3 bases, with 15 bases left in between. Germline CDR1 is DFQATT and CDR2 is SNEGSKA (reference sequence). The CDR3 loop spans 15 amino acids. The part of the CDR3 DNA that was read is TGCAGTGCTAGAGATCCTGCTAGCTATGGCTACGAG. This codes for CSARDPASYGYE. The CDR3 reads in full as CSARDPASYGYEQYF.

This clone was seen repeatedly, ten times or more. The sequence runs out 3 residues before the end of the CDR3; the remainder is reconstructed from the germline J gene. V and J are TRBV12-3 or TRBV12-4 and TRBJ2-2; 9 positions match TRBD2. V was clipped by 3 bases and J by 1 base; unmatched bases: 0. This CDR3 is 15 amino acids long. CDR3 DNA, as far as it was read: TGTGCCAGCAGTTTTAGCGGGGGGAACACCGGGGAG. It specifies CASSFSGGNTGE. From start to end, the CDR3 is CASSFSGGNTGELFF.

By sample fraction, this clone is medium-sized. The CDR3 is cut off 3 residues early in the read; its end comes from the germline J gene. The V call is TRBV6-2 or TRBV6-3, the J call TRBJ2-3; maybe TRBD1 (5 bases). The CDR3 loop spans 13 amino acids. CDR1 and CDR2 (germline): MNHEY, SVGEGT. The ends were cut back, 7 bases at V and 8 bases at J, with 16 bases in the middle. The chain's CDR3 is CASTIRGPGTQYF. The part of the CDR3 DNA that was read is TGTGCCAGCACGATAAGGGGCCCAGGTACG.

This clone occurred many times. CDR3 bases read: TGTGCCTGGGGGACAGGGCCAGTCTATGGC. Protein: CAWGTGPVYG. The whole CDR3 reads CAWGTGPVYGYTF. The genes are TRBV30 and TRBJ1-2; 9 nucleotides agree with TRBD1. Read coverage stops 3 residues before the CDR3 terminus; the germline J gene supplies the remainder. CDR3 length: 13 amino acids. Germline loops: CDR1 GTSNPN, CDR2 SVGIG (reference sequence). J gave up 4 bases and V 5 bases, and 5 bases lay outside the gene matches.

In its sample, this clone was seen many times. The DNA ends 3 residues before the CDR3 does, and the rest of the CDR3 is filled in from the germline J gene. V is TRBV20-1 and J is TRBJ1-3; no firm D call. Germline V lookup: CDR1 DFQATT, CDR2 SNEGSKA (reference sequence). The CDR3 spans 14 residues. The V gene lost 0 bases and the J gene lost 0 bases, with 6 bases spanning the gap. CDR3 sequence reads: CSARDAGSGNTIYF. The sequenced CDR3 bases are TGCAGTGCTAGAGATGCAGGCTCTGGAAACACC.

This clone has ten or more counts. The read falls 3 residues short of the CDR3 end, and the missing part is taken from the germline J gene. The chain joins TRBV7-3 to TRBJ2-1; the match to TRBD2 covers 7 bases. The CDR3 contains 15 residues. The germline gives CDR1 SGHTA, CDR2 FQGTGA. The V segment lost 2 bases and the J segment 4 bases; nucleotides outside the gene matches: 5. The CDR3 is CASSLSLASYNEQFF. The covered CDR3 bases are TGTGCCAGCAGCTTATCACTAGCGTCGTACAATGAG.

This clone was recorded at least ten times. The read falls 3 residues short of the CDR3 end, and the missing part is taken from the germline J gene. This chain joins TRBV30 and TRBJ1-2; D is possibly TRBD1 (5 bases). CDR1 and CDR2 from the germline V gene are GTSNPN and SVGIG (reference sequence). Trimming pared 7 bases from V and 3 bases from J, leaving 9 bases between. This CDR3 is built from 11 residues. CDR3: CASTEYYGYTF. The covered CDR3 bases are TGTGCCTCGACAGAGTACTATGGC.

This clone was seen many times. The CDR3 spells CASSEEGSSYEQYF. The CDR3 DNA, read in part, is TGTGCCAGCAGTGAAGAGGGTAGCTCCTACGAG. The J gene is TRBJ2-7, the V gene TRBV2; D not certain. The sequenced fragment ends 3 residues before the CDR3 boundary, so the rest is inferred from the germline J gene. This CDR3 comprises 14 residues. V shed 1 base and J shed 0 bases, with 7 bases lying between them. Germline V gene sequence: CDR1 SNHLY, CDR2 FYNNEI.

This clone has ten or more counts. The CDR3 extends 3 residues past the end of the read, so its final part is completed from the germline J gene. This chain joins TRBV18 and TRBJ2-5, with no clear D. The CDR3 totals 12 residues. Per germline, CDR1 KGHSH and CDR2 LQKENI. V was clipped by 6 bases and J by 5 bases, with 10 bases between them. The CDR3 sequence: CASSRNRETQYF. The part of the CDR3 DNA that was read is TGTGCCAGCTCCCGTAATCGGGAGACC.

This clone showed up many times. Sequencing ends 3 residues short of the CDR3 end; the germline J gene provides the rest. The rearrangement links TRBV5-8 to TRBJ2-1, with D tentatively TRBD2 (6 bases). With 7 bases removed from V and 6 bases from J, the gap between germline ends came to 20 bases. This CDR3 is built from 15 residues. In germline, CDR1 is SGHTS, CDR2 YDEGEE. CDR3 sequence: CASGFRGISLNEQFF. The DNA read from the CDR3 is TGTGCCAGCGGATTCCGCGGGATATCCCTCAATGAG.

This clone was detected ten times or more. CDR3 in amino acids: CSARGGDEVDTQYF. The part of the CDR3 DNA that was read is TGCAGTGCTAGAGGGGGGGATGAAGTGGATACG. V usage is TRBV20-1 and J usage is TRBJ2-3; tentative D call: TRBD2 (6 bases). The sequenced fragment ends 3 residues before the CDR3 boundary, so the rest is inferred from the germline J gene. This CDR3 has 14 amino acids. Trimming shortened V by 1 base and J by 6 bases, and 14 bases separated the two germline ends. The germline V gene has CDR1 DFQATT and CDR2 SNEGSKA (reference sequence).

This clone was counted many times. The sequenced part of the CDR3 DNA is TGTGCCAGTAGTATCGGTTGGGGGGGCCTGGGTGAG. Encoded protein: CASSIGWGGLGE. In full, the CDR3 reads CASSIGWGGLGEQFF. This chain joins TRBV19 and TRBJ2-1, with D possibly matching TRBD2 (7 bases). The read gets to within 3 residues of the CDR3 end, and the germline J gene fills in the rest. CDR3 length: 15 amino acids. CDR1 is LNHDA and CDR2 is SQIVND in the germline V gene (reference sequence). V was shortened by 3 bases and J by 9 bases, with 18 bases between the two germline ends.

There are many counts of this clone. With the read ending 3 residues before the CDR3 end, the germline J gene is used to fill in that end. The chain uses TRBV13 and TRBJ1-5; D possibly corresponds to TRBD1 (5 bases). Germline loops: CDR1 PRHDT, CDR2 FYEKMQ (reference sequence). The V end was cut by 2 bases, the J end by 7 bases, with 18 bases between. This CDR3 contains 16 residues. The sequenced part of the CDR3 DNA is TGTGCCAGCAGCTTAAATGCAGGGAAGACTGGCCAGCCC. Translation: CASSLNAGKTGQP. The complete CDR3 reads CASSLNAGKTGQPQHF.

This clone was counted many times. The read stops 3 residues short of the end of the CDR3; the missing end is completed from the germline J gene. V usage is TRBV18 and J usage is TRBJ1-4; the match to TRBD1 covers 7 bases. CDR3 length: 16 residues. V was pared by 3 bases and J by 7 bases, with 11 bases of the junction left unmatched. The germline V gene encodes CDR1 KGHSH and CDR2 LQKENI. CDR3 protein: CASSPQGDVSFEKLFF. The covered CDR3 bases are TGTGCCAGCTCACCCCAGGGGGACGTGAGTTTTGAAAAA. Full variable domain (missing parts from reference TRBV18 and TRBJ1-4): NAGVMQNPRHLVRRRGQEARLRCSPMKGHSHVYWYRQLPEEGLKFMVYLQKENIIDESGMPKERFSAEFPKEGPSILRIQQVVRGDSAAYFCASSPQGDVSFEKLFFGSGTQLSVL.

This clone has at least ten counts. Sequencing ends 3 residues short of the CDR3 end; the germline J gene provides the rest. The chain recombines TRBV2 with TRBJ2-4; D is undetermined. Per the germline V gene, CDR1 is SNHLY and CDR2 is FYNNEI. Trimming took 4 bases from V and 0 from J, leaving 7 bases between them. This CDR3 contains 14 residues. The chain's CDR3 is CASSVTEAKNIQYF. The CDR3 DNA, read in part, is TGTGCCAGCAGTGTAACAGAAGCCAAAAACATT.

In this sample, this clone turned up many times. This CDR3 reads CASSLGSGGFSTQYF. The DNA read from the CDR3 is TGTGCCAGCAGTTTAGGCTCGGGCGGGTTTAGTACG. The J gene is TRBJ2-3, the V gene TRBV28; D might be TRBD2 (5 bases). The read ends 3 residues before the CDR3 terminus; that terminus is restored from the germline J gene. Germline assignment: CDR1 MDHEN and CDR2 SYDVKM. CDR3 size: 15 residues. V was clipped by 2 bases and J by 8 bases, with 17 bases between them.

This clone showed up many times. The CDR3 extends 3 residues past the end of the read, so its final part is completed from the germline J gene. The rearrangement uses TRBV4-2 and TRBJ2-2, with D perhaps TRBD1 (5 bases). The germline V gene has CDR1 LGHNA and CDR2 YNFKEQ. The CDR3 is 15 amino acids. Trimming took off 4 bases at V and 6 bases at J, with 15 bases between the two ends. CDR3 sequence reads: CASSPTRVFAGELFF. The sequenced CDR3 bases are TGTGCCAGCAGCCCGACCAGGGTTTTTGCCGGGGAG.

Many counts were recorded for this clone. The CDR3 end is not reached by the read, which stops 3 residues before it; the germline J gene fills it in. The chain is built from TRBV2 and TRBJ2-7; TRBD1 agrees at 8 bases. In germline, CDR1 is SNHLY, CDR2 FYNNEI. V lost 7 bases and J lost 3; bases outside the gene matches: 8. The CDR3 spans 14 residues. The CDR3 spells CASNRRGQDYEQYF. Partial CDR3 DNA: TGTGCCAGCAACCGACGGGGACAGGACTACGAG.

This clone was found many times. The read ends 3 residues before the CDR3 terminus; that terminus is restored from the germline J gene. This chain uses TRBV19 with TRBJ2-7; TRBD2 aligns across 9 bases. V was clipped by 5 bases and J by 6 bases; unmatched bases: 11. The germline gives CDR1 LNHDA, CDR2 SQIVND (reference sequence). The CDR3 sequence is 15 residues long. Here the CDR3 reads CASSSGVAGAFEQYF. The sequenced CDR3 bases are TGTGCCAGTAGTTCCGGGGTAGCGGGAGCTTTCGAG.

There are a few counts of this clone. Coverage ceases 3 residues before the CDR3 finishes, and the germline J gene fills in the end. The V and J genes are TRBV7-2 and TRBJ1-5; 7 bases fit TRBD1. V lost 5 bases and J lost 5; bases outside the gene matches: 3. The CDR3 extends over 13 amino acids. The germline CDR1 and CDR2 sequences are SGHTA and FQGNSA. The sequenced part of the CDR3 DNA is TGTGCCAGCAGCACGGGACAGCATCAGCCC. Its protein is CASSTGQHQP. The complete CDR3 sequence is CASSTGQHQPQHF.